The 2 T cell receptor beta chains given below trace back to one sample, sequenced in a study of shared clonotypes between healthy human individuals. The data were produced by immunoSEQ multiplex PCR, yet TCRdb's version contains in-frame clones alone and is incomplete. The sample yields around 1.4 million clones, less than 99% seen once. Sequenced: naive CD4+ T cells sorted from blood. Specified subset: CD45RA+ positively selected. These receptors originate from a man between 25 and 39 years old in good health.

This chain joins TRBV10-3 and TRBJ1-1; TRBD1 is a possible D gene (6 bases). The germline gives CDR1 ENHRY, CDR2 SYGVKD. This CDR3 comprises 13 residues. The V end lost 6 bases, the J end lost 4 bases, and 12 bases lay between the germline ends. CDR3 sequence reads: CAISVDSSTEAFF. Here the CDR3 DNA reads TGTGCCATCAGCGTGGACAGTTCCACTGAAGCTTTCTTT.

This chain joins TRBV10-2 and TRBJ2-1; TRBD2 agrees at 12 bases. CDR3 length: 13 residues. Germline V lookup: CDR1 WSHSY, CDR2 SAAADI. V lost 8 bases, J lost 10 bases, and 6 bases stayed unmatched. The CDR3 reads CASAWTSGTEQFF. The CDR3 DNA sequence: TGCGCCAGCGCATGGACTAGCGGGACCGAGCAGTTCTTC.